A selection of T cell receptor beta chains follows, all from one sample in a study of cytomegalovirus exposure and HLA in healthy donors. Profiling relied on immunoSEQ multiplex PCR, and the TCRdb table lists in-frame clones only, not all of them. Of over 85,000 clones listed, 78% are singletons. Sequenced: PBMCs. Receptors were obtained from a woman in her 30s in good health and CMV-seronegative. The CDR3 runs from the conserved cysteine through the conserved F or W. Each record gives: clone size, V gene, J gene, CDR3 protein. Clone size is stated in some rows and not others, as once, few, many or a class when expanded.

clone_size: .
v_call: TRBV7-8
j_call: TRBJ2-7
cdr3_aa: CASSLEQGNEQYF

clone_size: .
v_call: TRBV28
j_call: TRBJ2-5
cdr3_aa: CASSNWGLAEIVGETQYF

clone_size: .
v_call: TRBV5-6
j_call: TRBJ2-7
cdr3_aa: CASSLITSSYEQYF

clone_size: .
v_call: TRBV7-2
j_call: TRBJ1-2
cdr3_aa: CASSLAGSGGYTF

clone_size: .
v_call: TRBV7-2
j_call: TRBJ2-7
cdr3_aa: CASSPGGTPPYEQYF

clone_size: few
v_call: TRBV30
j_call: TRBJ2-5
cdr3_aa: CAWSVLRGSETQYF

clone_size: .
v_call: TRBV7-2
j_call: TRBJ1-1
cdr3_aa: CASSFSAGGLNTEAFF

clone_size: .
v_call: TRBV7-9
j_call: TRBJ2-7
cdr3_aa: CASSSPGTGDEQYF

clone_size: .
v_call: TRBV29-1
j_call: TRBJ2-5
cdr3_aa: CSVRRDRGQETQYF

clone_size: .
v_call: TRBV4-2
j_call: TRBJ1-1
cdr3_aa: CASSHYNTEAFF

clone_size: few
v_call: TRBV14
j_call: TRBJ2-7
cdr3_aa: CASSHDRGTGLGYEQYF

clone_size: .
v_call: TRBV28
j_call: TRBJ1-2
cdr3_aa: CASSYPQGRNYGYTF

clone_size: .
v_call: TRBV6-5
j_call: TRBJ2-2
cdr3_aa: CASSLGHVGAGELFF

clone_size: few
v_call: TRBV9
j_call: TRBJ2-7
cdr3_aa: CASSVAPSGSYEQYF

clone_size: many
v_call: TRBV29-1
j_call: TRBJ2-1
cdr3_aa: CSPRGGPGNEQFF

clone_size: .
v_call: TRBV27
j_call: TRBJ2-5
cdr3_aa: CASSLSGQGETQYF

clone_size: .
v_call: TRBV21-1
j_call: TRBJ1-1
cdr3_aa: CASISKDSRPWATEAFF

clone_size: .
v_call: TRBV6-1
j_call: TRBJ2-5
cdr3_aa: CASSGGAQETQYF

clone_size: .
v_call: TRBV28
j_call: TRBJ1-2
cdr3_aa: CASSFPWTDHDYTF

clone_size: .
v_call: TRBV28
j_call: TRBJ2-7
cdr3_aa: CASRHQTPPSVTYEQYF

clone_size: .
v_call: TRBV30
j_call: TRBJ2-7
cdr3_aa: CAWSPGQTVNEQYF

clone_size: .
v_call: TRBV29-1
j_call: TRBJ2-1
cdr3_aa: CSVEVLGTGKAYNEQFF

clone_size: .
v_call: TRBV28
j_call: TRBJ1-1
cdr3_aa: CASSLWAGKDTEAFF

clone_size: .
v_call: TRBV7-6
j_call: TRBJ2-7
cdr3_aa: CASSPVIGEEYEQYF

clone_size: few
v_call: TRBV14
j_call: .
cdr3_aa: CASSQGLGGAYEQYF

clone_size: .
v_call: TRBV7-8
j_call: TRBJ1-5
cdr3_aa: CASSFQTGGHQPQHF

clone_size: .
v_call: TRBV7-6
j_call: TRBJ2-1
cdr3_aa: CASSFKGTSDSDEQFF

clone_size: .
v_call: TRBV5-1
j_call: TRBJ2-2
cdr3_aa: CASSLVKGAPNTGELFF

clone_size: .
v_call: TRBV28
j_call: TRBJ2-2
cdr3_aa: CASSSEGTANTGELFF

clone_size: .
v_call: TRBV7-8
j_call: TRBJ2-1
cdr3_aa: CASSAQALSDEQFF

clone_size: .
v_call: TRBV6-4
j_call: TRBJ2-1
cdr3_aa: CASSDSELAGDEQFF

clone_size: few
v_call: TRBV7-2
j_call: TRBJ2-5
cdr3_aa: CASSSYRGLQETQYF

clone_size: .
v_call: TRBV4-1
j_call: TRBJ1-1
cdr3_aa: CASSQEVTGDTEAFF

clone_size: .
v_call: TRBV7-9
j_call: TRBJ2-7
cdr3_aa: CASSLARGGYEQYF

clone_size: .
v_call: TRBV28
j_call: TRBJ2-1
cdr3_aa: CASSLGASGSYNEQFF

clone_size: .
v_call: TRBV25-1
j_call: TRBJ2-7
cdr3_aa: CASRGVGEGGLSSYEQYF

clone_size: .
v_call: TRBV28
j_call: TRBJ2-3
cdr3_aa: CASKTGAGGLLDTQYF

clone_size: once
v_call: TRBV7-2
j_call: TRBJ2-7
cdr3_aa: CASSLGREPSYEQYF

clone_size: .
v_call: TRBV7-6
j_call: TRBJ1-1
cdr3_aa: CASSQTGSSTEAFF

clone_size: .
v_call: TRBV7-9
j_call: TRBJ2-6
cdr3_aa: CASRAGTGGAGANVLTF

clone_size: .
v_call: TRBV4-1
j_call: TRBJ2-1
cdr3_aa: CASSLEPSGSSYNEQFF

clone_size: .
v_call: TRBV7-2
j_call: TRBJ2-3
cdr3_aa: CASSLRQGVDTQYF

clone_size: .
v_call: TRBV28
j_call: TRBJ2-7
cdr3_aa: CASSPGYPYEQYF

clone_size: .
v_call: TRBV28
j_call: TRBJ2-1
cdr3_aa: CASSWGQRYNEQFF

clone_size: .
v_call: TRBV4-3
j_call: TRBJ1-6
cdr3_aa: CASSQDRTAYNSPLHF

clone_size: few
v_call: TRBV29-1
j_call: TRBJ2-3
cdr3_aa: CSVGGGTDTQYF

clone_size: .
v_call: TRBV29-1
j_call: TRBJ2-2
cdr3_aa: CSVEIAPSSGELFF

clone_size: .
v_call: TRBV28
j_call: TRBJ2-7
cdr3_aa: CASSGLAGYEQYF

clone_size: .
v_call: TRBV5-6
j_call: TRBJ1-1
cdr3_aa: CASSLAPTGGRTEAFF

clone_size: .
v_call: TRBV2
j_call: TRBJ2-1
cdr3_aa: CASRPGSQNEQFF

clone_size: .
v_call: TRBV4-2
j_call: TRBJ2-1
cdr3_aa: CASSQDRAGGYNEQFF

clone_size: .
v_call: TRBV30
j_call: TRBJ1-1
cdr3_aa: CAWTSIGFAEAFF

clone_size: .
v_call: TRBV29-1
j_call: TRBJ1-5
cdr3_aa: CSVVGGGGQPQHF

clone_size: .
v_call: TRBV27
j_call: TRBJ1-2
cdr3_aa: CASSLGGNYGYTF

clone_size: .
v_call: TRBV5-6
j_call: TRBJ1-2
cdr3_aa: CASTNRDPNYGYTF

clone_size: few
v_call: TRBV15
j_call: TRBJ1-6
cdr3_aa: CATTGGGNSPLHF

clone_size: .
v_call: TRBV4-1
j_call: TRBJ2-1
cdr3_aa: CASSGEGDRSYNEQFF